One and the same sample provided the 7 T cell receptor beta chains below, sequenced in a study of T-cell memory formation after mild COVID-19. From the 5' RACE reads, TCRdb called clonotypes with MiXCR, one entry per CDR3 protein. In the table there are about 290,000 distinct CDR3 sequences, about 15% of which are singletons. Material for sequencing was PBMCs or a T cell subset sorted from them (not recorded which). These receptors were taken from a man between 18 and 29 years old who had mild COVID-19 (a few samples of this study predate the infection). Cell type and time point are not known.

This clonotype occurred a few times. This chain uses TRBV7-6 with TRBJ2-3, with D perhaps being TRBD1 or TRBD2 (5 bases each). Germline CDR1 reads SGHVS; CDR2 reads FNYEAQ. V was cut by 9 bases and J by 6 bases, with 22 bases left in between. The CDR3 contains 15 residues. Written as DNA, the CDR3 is TGTGCCAGTGGGGGTGAGGGCCTCCCGGGTGATACGCAGTATTTT. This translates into CASGGEGLPGDTQYF. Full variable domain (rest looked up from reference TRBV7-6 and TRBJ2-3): GAGVSQSPRYKVTKRGQDVALRCDPISGHVSLYWYRQALGQGPEFLTYFNYEAQQDKSGLPNDRFSAERPEGSISTLTIQRTEQRDSAMYRCASGGEGLPGDTQYFGPGTRLTVL.

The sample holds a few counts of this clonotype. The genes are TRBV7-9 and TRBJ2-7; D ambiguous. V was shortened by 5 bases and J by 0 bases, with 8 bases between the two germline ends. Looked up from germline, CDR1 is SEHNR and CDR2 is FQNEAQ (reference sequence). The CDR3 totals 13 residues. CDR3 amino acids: CASSRTVSYEQYV. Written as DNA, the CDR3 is TGTGCCAGCAGCCGCACAGTCTCCTACGAGCAGTACGTC.

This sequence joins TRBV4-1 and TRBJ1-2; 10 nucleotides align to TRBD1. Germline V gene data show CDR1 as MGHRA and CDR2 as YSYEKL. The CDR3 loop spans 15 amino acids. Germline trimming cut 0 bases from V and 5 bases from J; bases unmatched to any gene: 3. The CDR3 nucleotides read TGCGCCAGCAGCCAAGATAGGGGACAGGGGTATGGCTACACCTTC. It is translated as CASSQDRGQGYGYTF.

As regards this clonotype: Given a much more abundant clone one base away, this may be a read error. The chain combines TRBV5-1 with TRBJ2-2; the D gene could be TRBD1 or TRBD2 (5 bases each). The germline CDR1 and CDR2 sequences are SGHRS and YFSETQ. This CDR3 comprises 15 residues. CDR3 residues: CASSSATGDTGELLF. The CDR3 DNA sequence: TGCGCCAGCAGTTCCGCAACAGGAGACACCGGGGAGCTGCTTTTT.

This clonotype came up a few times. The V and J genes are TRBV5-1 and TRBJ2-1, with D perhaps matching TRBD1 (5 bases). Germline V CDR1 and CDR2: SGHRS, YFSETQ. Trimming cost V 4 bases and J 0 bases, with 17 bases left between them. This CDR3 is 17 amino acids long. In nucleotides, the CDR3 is TGCGCCAGCAGCCTTATAGGGGAACGCGGCTCCTACAATGAGCAGTTCTTC. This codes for CASSLIGERGSYNEQFF.

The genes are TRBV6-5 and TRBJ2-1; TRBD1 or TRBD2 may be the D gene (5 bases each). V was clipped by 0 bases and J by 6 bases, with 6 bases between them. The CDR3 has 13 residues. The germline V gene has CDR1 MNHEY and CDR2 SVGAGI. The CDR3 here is CASSYSGANEQFF. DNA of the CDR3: TGTGCCAGCAGTTACTCCGGGGCCAATGAGCAGTTCTTC.

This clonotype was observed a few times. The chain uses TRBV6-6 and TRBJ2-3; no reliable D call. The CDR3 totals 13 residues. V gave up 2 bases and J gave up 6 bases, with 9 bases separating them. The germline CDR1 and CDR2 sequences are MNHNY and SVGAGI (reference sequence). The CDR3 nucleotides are TGTGCCAGCAGTTACCTCGGTGAGGATACGCAGTATTTT. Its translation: CASSYLGEDTQYF.